The 9 T cell receptor beta chains presented below share a single source sample, sequenced in a study of spatial heterogeneity in lung cancer. TCRdb itself ran the 5' RACE reads through MiXCR, one entry per CDR3 protein. The sample has 24,000 or so distinct CDR3 sequences; over 3% are singletons. Time point: sample taken at primary tumor resection. Here the sequenced sample was PBMCs, taken at surgery. The receptors stem from a female donor with early-stage non-small cell lung cancer.

This clonotype was found many times. This rearrangement joins TRBV20-1 to TRBJ2-7, with TRBD1 matching 7 bases. V lost 3 bases, J lost 3 bases, and 2 bases stayed unmatched. The length of the CDR3 is 12 residues. Germline assignment: CDR1 DFQATT and CDR2 SNEGSKA (reference sequence). Written as DNA, the CDR3 is TGCAGTGCTAGCCGACAGGGCTACGAGCAGTACTTC. Its protein product is CSASRQGYEQYF.

This clonotype appeared a few times. The J gene is TRBJ2-3, the V gene TRBV10-3; D may be TRBD1 (7 bases). Germline V lookup: CDR1 ENHRY, CDR2 SYGVKD. The CDR3 has 14 amino acids. V dropped 8 bases and J dropped 0 bases, with 12 bases sitting between them. The CDR3 nucleotides are TGTGCCATCGGAGGGGGACAGAGCACAGATACGCAGTATTTT. Its protein is CAIGGGQSTDTQYF.

This clonotype has ten or more counts. CDR3 DNA sequence: TGTGCCTGGAGTCGGGACAGACCCTATGGCTACACCTTC. Translated: CAWSRDRPYGYTF. The J gene is TRBJ1-2, the V gene TRBV30, with TRBD1 matching over 7 bases. The CDR3 covers 13 residues. V dropped 2 bases and J dropped 4; count of bases not matched to a gene: 4. Germline values: CDR1 GTSNPN, CDR2 SVGIG (reference sequence).

This clonotype was recorded at least ten times. V usage is TRBV7-3 and J usage is TRBJ2-1; TRBD2 might be the D (6 bases). CDR3 length: 15 amino acids. Germline CDR1 is SGHTA and CDR2 is FQGTGA. V gave up 6 bases and J gave up 0 bases, with 12 bases separating them. The CDR3 DNA reads TGTGCCAGCAGTCCCCTGGGGGGCTCCTACAATGAGCAGTTCTTC. Its protein is CASSPLGGSYNEQFF.

This clonotype appeared many times. This chain joins TRBV20-1 and TRBJ1-2, with a weak D call TRBD1 (5 bases). Trimming removed 3 bases at V and 4 bases at J, with 15 bases between. The germline V gene has CDR1 DFQATT and CDR2 SNEGSKA (reference sequence). CDR3 length: 14 residues. Here the CDR3 reads CSARSVRGFYGYTF. In DNA form, the CDR3 reads TGCAGTGCTAGGTCGGTGAGGGGTTTCTATGGCTACACCTTC.

This clonotype was counted many times. The V call is TRBV19, the J call TRBJ1-5; D is ambiguous. The CDR3 spans 15 residues. V was pared by 1 base and J by 1 base, with 8 bases between. In germline, CDR1 is LNHDA, CDR2 SQIVND (reference sequence). CDR3 in amino acids: CASSIAGVSNQPQHF. For the CDR3, the DNA is TGTGCCAGTAGTATAGCCGGGGTGAGCAATCAGCCCCAGCATTTT.

The rearrangement uses TRBV7-8 and TRBJ1-2, with a weak D call TRBD1 (6 bases). The CDR3 length is 15 residues. Germline CDR1 and CDR2: SGHVS and FQNEAQ. Trimming left V 5 bases short and J 0 bases short, with 13 bases between. The CDR3 protein is CASSVYRAANYGYTF. Written as DNA, the CDR3 is TGTGCCAGCAGCGTTTACAGGGCAGCTAACTATGGCTACACCTTC. The entire variable domain, with the rest obtained from reference TRBV7-8 and TRBJ1-2, is as follows: GAGVSQSPRYKVAKRGQDVALRCDPISGHVSLFWYQQALGQGPEFLTYFQNEAQLDKSGLPSDRFFAERPEGSVSTLKIQRTQQEDSAVYLCASSVYRAANYGYTFGSGTRLTVV.

In its sample, this clonotype was seen many times. The V call is TRBV6-5, the J call TRBJ2-5; D is perhaps TRBD2 (6 bases). Germline V lookup: CDR1 MNHEY, CDR2 SVGAGI. Deletions cut 0 bases from V and 1 base from J, with 9 bases between. The CDR3 has 15 residues. The CDR3 loop reads CASSYSRGPQETQYF. CDR3 in DNA: TGTGCCAGCAGTTACTCGCGGGGCCCCCAAGAGACCCAGTACTTC.

This clonotype was seen at least ten times. The chain combines TRBV29-1 with TRBJ2-7; a possible D gene is TRBD1 (5 bases). The V and J ends lost 4 bases and 0 bases respectively, with 13 bases between them. The CDR3 sequence is 14 residues long. Germline CDR1 SQVTM, CDR2 ANQGSEA. CDR3 amino acids: CSVAGGQGSYEQYF. CDR3 bases: TGCAGCGTTGCAGGCGGCCAGGGCTCCTACGAGCAGTACTTC.